This TCR beta chain was identified in a study of blood T cell repertoires in COVID-19. Germline-derived CDR1 and CDR2 are GTSNPN and SVGIG (reference sequence). The CDR3 spans 14 residues. Losses at the gene ends were 8 bases for V and 4 bases for J; bases not matched to a gene: 10. Repertoires were generated with immunoSEQ multiplex PCR, while TCRdb's copy carries only in-frame clones and drops some. This sample has fewer than 40,000 clones, with over 75% found just once. The sequenced material came from peripheral blood. This sequence originates from a human donor in a cohort sampled during active COVID-19. The chain has TRBV30 and TRBJ2-3, with 9 bases fitting TRBD1. DNA of the CDR3: TGTGCCCATACCGGGACAGGGTCCCCAGATACGCAGTATTTT. This sequence encodes CAHTGTGSPDTQYF.